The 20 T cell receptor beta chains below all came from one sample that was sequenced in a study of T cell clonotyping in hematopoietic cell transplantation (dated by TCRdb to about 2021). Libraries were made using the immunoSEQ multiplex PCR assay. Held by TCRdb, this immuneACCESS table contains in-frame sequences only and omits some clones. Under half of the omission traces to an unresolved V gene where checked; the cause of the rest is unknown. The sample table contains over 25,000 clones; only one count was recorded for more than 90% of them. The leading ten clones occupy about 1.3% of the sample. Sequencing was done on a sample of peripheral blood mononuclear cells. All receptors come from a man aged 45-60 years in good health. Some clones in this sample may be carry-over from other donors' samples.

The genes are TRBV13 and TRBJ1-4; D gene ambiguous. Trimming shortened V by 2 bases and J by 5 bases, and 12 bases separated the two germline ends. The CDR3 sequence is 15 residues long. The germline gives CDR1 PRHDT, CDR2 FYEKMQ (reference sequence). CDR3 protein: CASSLMARRNEKLFF. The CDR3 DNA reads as TGTGCCAGCAGCTTAATGGCCAGAAGGAATGAAAAACTGTTTTTT. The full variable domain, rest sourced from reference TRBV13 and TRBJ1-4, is AAGVIQSPRHLIKEKRETATLKCYPIPRHDTVYWYQQGPGQDPQFLISFYEKMQSDKGSIPDRFSAQQFSDYHSELNMSSLELGDSALYFCASSLMARRNEKLFFGSGTQLSVL.

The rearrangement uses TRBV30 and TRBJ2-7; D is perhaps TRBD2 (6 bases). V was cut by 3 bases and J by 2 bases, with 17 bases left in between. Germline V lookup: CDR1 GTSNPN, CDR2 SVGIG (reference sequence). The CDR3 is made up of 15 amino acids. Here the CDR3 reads CAWSEGTAGAYEQYF. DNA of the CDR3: TGTGCCTGGAGCGAAGGGACTGCTGGCGCCTACGAGCAGTACTTC.

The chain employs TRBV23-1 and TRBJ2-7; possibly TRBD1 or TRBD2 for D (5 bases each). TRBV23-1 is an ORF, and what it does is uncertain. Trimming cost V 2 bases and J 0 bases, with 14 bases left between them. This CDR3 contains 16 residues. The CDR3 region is CASSQASGRSSYEQYF. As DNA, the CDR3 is TGCGCCAGCAGTCAAGCTTCGGGGCGGAGCTCCTACGAGCAGTACTTC.

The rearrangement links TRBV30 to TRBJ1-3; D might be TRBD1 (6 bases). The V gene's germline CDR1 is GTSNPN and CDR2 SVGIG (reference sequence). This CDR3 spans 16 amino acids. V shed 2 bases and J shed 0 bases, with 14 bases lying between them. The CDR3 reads CAWSSGAVNSGNTIYF. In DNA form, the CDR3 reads TGTGCCTGGAGTTCGGGGGCGGTAAACTCTGGAAACACCATATATTTT. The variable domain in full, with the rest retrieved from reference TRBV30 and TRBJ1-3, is SQTIHQWPATLVQPVGSPLSLECTVEGTSNPNLYWYRQAAGRGLQLLFYSVGIGQISSEVPQNLSASRPQDRQFILSSKKLLLSDSGFYLCAWSSGAVNSGNTIYFGEGSWLTVV.

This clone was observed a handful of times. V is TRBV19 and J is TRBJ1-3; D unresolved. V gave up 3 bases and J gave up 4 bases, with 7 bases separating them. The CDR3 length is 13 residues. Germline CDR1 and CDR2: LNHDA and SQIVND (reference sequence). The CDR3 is CASSMSWGNTIYF. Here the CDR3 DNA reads TGTGCCAGTAGTATGAGCTGGGGAAACACCATATATTTT.

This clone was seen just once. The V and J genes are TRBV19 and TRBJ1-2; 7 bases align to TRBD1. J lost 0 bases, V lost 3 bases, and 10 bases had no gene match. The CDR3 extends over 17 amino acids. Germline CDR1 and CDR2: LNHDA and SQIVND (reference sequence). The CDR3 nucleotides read TGTGCCAGTAGTATTCCCCGAGGGGACAGAGCTAACTATGGCTACACCTTC. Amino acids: CASSIPRGDRANYGYTF.

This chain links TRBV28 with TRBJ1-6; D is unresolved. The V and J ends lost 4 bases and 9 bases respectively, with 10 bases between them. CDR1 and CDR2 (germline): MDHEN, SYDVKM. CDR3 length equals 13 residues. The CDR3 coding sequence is TGTGCCAGCAGTTGGTCTGGTATTTCACCCCTCCACTTT. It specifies CASSWSGISPLHF.

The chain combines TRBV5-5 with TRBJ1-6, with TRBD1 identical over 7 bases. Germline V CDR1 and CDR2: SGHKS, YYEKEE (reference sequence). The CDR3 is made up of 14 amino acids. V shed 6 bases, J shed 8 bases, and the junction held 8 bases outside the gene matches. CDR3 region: CASILNQGDSPLHF. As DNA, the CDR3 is TGTGCCAGCATCCTGAACCAGGGGGATTCACCCCTCCACTTT.

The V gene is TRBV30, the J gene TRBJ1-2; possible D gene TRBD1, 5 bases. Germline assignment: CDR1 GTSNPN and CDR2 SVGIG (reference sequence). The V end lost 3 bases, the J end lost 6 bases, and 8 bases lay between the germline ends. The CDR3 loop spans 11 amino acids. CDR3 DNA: TGTGCCTGGAGGGGGGTGGATGGCTACACCTTC. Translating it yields CAWRGVDGYTF.

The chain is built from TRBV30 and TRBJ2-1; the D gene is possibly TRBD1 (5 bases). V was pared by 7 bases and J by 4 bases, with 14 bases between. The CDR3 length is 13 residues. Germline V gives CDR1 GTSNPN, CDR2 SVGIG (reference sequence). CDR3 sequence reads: CASHWGKYNEQFF. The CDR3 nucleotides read TGTGCCTCGCACTGGGGCAAATACAATGAGCAGTTCTTC.

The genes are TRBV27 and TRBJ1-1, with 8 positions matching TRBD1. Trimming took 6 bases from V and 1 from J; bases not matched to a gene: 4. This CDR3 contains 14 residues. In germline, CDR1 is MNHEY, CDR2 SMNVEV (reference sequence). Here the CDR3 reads CASRRQGSNTEAFF. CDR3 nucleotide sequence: TGTGCCAGCAGACGACAGGGGTCGAACACTGAAGCTTTCTTT.

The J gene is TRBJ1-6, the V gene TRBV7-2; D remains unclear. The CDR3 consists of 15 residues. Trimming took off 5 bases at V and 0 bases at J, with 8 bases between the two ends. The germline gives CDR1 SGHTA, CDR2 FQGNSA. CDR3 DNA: TGTGCCAGCAGCCCGTCCGGCTCCTATAATTCACCCCTCCACTTT. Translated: CASSPSGSYNSPLHF.

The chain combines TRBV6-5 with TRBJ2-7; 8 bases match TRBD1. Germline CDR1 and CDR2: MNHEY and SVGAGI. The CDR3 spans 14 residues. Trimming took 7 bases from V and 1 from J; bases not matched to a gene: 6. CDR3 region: CASTRTGLSYEQYF. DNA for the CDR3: TGTGCCAGCACCAGGACAGGGCTATCCTACGAGCAGTACTTC.

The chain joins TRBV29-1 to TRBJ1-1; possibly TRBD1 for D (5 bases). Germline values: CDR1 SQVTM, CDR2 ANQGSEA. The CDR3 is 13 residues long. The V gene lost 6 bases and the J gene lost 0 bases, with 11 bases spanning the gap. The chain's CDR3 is CSVLGRLNTEAFF. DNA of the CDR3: TGCAGCGTCCTGGGACGGTTGAACACTGAAGCTTTCTTT.

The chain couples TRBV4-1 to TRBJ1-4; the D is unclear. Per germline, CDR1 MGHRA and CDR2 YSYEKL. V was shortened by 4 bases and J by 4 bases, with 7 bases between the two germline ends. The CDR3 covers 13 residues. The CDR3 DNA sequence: TGCGCCAGCAGCCTTAGGAATAATGAAAAACTGTTTTTT. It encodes CASSLRNNEKLFF.

The CDR3 is CASSLGVGTEAFF. The CDR3 region has the DNA TGTGCCAGCAGCCTCGGGGTGGGCACTGAAGCTTTCTTT. This chain links TRBV14 with TRBJ1-1; no definite D call. V dropped 4 bases and J dropped 4 bases, with 10 bases sitting between them. There are 13 residues in the CDR3. Germline assignment: CDR1 SGHDN and CDR2 FVKESK. The full variable domain, rest sourced from reference TRBV14 and TRBJ1-1, is EAGVTQFPSHSVIEKGQTVTLRCDPISGHDNLYWYRRVMGKEIKFLLHFVKESKQDESGMPNNRFLAERTGGTYSTLKVQPAELEDSGVYFCASSLGVGTEAFFGQGTRLTVV.

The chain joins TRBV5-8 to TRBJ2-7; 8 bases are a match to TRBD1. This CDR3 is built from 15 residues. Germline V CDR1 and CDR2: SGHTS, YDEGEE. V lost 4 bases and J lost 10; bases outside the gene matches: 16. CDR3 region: CASSPGQGGSEPQYF. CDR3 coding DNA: TGTGCCAGCAGCCCAGGACAGGGTGGCTCTGAACCTCAGTACTTC.

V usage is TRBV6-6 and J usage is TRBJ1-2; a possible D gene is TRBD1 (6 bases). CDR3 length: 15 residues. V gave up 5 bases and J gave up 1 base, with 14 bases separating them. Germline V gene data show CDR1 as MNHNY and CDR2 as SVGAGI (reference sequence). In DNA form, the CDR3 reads TGTGCCAGCAGTAAACTTCAAGGGGGTAACTATGGCTACACCTTC. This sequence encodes CASSKLQGGNYGYTF.

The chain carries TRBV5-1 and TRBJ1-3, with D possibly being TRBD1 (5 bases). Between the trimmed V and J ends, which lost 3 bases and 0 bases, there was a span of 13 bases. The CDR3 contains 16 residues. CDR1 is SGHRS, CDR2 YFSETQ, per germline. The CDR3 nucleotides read TGCGCCAGCAGCTGGGACGCAAACCCCTCTGGAAACACCATATATTTT. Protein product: CASSWDANPSGNTIYF. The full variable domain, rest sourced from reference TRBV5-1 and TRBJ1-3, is KAGVTQTPRYLIKTRGQQVTLSCSPISGHRSVSWYQQTPGQGLQFLFEYFSETQRNKGNFPGRFSGRQFSNSRSEMNVSTLELGDSALYLCASSWDANPSGNTIYFGEGSWLTVV.

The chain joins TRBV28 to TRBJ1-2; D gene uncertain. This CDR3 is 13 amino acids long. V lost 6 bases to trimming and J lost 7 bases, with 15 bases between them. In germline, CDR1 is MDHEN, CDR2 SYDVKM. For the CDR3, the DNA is TGTGCCAGCAGCGTGGGAATCCCTTCTGGCTACACCTTC. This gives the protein CASSVGIPSGYTF.